This T cell receptor beta chain was recovered during a study of cytomegalovirus exposure and HLA in healthy donors. Study-level points and caveats: A later analysis reported that several of the most significant clusters appeared to be linked to common viral pathogens, among them Epstein-Barr virus. Some TCR beta chains (over 150 of them) were listed as cytomegalovirus-associated.

Primers for the PCR totalled 60 Vbeta and 13 Jbeta. The assay was immunoSEQ multiplex PCR, and TCRdb's table has in-frame clones only and misses some. This sample carries around 210,000 clones, about 81% of them seen once, and the ten largest clones take less than 3%. The germline V and J ends were trimmed by 7 bases and 2 bases, with 11 bases remaining between them. Germline V CDR1 and CDR2: MNHEY, SMNVEV (reference sequence). The CDR3 runs 13 residues. Worth noting for this clone: The antigen is not known.

J is TRBJ1-1 and V is TRBV27; the D gene is possibly TRBD1 (6 bases). This receptor was identified in a woman between 40 and 50 years old in good health and CMV-seronegative. The sequencing input was PBMCs. CDR3 protein: CASNPRGNTEAFF. The DNA of the CDR3 is TGTGCCAGCAACCCCAGGGGTAACACTGAAGCTTTCTTT.